The entry below gives a single TCR beta chain sequence along with its context. There are 15 residues in the CDR3. V lost 6 bases, J lost 1 base, and 3 bases stayed unmatched. From germline, CDR1 is SGHDN and CDR2 FVKESK. Sequencing used immunoSEQ multiplex PCR; TCRdb keeps in-frame clones, though not all of them. The table shows about 2.1 million clones, with 93% occurring only once. The data belong to a study of shared clonotypes between healthy human individuals. Study-wide background: There were three CD4 naive, three CD4 memory, two CD8 naive and one CD8 memory plates per donor.

CD45RO-negative, CCR7-selected cells formed the naive CD8 fraction, which excluded terminally differentiated effector memory CD45RA+ cells. The chain employs TRBV14 and TRBJ2-3; TRBD2 matches at 11 bases. The source of this sequence is a young man in good health. Some clones in this sample may be carry-over from other donors' samples. The sample consisted of naive CD8+ T cells from PBMCs. CDR3 protein: CASRLSGRGTDTQYF. CDR3 DNA sequence: TGTGCCAGCAGGCTTAGCGGGAGGGGCACAGATACGCAGTATTTT.